This T cell receptor beta chain stems from a study of shared clonotypes between healthy human individuals. Study-level results: Among donors, sharing of clonotypes was expected to be affected by sequencing depth.

Donors comprised healthy HIV-negative adults lacking recent acute infections or vaccinations. Sequenced by immunoSEQ multiplex PCR; TCRdb stores in-frame clones only, minus some. The sample holds roughly 2.2 million clones; more than 85% are singletons and the top ten take approximately 0.4%. Comment on this clone: What it binds is not known.

CDR3 length: 16 amino acids. Germline V gene data show CDR1 as LNHDA and CDR2 as SQIVND (reference sequence). Trimming took 5 bases from V and 3 from J; bases not matched to a gene: 5. The sequenced sample consisted of naive CD4+ T cells from PBMCs. The subset was: CD45RA+ positively selected. This TCR derives from a man younger than 35 in good health. Some clones in this sample may be carry-over from other donors' samples. This rearrangement joins TRBV19 to TRBJ2-1; 12 nucleotides agree with TRBD2. DNA of the CDR3: TGTGCCAGTAGTTCACAGACTAGCGGGAGCTACAATGAGCAGTTCTTC. This translates into CASSSQTSGSYNEQFF.